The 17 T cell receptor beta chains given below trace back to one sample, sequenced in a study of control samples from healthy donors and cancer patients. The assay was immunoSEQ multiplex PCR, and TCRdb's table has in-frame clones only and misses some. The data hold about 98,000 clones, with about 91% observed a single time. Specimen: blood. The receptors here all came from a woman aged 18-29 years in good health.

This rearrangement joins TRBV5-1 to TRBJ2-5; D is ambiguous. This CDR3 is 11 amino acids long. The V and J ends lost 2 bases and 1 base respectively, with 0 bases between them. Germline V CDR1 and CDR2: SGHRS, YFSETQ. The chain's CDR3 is CASSFQETQYF. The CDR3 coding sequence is TGCGCCAGCAGCTTCCAAGAGACCCAGTACTTC.

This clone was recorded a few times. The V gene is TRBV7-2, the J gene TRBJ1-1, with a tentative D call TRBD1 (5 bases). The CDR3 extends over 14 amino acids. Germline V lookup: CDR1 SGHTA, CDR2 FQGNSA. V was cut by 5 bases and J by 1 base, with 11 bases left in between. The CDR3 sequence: CASSVGEWNTEAFF. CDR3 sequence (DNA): TGTGCCAGCAGCGTGGGGGAGTGGAACACTGAAGCTTTCTTT.

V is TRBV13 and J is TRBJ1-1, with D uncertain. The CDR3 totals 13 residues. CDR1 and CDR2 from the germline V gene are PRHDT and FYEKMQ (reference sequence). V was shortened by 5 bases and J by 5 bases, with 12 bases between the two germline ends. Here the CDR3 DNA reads TGTGCCAGCAGCGGTTCCAGTTGGACTGAAGCTTTCTTT. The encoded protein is CASSGSSWTEAFF.

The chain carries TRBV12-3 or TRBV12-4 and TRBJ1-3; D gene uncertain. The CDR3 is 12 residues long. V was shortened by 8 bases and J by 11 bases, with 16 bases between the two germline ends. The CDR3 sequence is CASEPDPGSIYF. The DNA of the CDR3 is TGTGCCAGCGAACCGGACCCCGGCTCCATATATTTT.

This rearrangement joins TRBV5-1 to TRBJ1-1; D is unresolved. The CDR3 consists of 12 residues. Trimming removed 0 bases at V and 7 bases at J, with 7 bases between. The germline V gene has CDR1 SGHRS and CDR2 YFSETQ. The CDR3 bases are TGCGCCAGCAGCTTGGAAGGAATTGAAGCTTTCTTT. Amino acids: CASSLEGIEAFF.

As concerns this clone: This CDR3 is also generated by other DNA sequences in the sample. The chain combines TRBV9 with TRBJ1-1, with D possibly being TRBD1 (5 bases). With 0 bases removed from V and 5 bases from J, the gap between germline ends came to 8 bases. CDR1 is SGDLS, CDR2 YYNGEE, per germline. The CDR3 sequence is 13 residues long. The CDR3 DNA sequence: TGTGCCAGCAGCGTAGGCCGGGGGACTGAAGCTTTCTTT. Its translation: CASSVGRGTEAFF.

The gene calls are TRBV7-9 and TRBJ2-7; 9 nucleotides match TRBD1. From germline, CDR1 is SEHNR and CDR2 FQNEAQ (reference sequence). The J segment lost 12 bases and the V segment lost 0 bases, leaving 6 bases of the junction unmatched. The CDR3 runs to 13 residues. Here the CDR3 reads CASSLAGNRGRYF. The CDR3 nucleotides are TGTGCCAGCAGCTTAGCCGGAAACAGGGGGCGGTACTTC.

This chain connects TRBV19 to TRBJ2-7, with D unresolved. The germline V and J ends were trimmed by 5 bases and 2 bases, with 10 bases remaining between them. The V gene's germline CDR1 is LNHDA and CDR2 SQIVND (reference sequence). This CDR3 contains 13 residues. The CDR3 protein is CASSLAPPYEQYF. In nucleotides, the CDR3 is TGTGCCAGTAGTCTTGCCCCCCCCTACGAGCAGTACTTC.

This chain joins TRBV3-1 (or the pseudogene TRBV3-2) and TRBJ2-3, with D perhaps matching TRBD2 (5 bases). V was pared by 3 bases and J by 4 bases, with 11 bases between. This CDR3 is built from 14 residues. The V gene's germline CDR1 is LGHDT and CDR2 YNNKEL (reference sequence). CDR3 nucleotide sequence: TGTGCCAGCAGCCACGGGAACGGCCCAGATACGCAGTATTTT. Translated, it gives CASSHGNGPDTQYF.

The CDR3 nucleotides are TGTGCCATCCGACTAGCGGGCGAGCAGTTCTTC. This sequence encodes CAIRLAGEQFF. The chain joins TRBV10-3 to TRBJ2-1, with 10 bases identical to TRBD2. V was pared by 8 bases and J by 10 bases, with 2 bases of the junction left unmatched. Germline-derived CDR1 and CDR2 are ENHRY and SYGVKD. There are 11 residues in the CDR3.

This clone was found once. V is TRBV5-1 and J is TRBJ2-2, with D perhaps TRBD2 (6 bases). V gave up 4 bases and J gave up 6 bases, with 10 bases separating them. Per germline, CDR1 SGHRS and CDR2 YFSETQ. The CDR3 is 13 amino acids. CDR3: CASSLGGSGELFF. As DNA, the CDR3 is TGCGCCAGCAGCCTCGGAGGGTCCGGGGAGCTGTTTTTT.

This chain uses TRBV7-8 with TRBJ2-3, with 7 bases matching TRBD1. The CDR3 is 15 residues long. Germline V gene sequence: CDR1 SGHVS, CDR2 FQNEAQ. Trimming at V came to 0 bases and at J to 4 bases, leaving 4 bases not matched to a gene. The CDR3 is CASSLAGQRSDTQYF. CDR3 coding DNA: TGTGCCAGCAGCTTAGCGGGACAGAGGTCAGATACGCAGTATTTT.

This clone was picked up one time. CDR3: CASSIDLNPYGYTF. Written as DNA, the CDR3 is TGTGCCAGTAGTATAGATCTAAACCCCTATGGCTACACCTTC. The J gene is TRBJ1-2, the V gene TRBV19; D is uncertain. V dropped 0 bases and J dropped 4 bases, with 9 bases sitting between them. In germline, CDR1 is LNHDA, CDR2 SQIVND (reference sequence). The CDR3 has 14 residues.

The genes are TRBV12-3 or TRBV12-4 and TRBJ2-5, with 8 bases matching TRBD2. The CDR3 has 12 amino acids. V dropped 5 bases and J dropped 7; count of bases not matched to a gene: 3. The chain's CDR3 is CASSSGSSTQYF. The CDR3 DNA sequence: TGTGCCAGCAGTAGCGGGAGTTCGACCCAGTACTTC.

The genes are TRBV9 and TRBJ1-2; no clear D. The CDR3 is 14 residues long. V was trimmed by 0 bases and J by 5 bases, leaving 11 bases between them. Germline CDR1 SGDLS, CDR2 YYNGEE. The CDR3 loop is CASSVATPEYGYTF. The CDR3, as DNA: TGTGCCAGCAGCGTAGCTACGCCAGAGTATGGCTACACCTTC. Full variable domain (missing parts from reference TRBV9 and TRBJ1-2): DSGVTQTPKHLITATGQRVTLRCSPRSGDLSVYWYQQSLDQGLQFLIQYYNGEERAKGNILERFSAQQFPDLHSELNLSSLELGDSALYFCASSVATPEYGYTFGSGTRLTVV.

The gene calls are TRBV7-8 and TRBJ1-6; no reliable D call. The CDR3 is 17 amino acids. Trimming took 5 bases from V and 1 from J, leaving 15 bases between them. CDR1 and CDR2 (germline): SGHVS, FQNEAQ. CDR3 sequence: CASSRVGGESYNSPLHF. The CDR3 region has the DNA TGTGCCAGCAGCCGTGTGGGTGGAGAATCCTATAATTCACCCCTCCACTTT.

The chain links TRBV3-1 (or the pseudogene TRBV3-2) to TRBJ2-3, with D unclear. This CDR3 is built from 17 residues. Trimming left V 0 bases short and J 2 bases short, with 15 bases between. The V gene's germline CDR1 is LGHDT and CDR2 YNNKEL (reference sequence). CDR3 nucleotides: TGTGCCAGCAGCCAAGACTCAGTAGTGGTCCCCACAGATACGCAGTATTTT. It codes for CASSQDSVVVPTDTQYF.